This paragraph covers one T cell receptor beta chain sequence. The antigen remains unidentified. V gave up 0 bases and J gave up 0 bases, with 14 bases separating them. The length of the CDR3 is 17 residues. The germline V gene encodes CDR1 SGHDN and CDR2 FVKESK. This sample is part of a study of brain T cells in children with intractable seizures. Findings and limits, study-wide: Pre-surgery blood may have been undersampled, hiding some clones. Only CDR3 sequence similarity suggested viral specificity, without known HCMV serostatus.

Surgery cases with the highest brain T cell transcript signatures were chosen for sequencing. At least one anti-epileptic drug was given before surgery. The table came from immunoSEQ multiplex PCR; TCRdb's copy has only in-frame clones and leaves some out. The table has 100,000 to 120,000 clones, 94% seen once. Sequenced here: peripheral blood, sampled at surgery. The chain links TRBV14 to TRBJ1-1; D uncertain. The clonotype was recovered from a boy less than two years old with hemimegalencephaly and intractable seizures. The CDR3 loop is CASSQESAGAMNTEAFF. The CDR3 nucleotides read TGTGCCAGCAGCCAAGAGTCGGCGGGTGCCATGAACACTGAAGCTTTCTTT.